Below are 7 T cell receptor beta chains sequenced from a single sample in a study of T cells in pancreatic ductal adenocarcinoma. Only in-frame clones appear in the TCRdb table, and some are missing; sequencing was by immunoSEQ multiplex PCR. The table includes about 5,000 clones, approximately 71% detected once. No neoadjuvant therapy was given to the selected pancreatic ductal adenocarcinoma patients before their surgery. The specimen sequenced was pancreatic tumor tissue. These receptors all come from a human donor with pancreatic ductal adenocarcinoma.

This chain uses TRBV11-2 with TRBJ2-5; 7 bases agree with TRBD2. Per the germline V gene, CDR1 is SGHAT and CDR2 is FQNNGV. With 1 base clipped from V and 1 base from J, the junction kept 3 bases outside the gene matches. The CDR3 is made up of 15 amino acids. The CDR3 DNA sequence: TGTGCCAGCAGCTTAGTTAGCGGGTTCCAAGAGACCCAGTACTTC. It specifies CASSLVSGFQETQYF.

The chain carries TRBV5-6 and TRBJ2-1; 9 bases are a match to TRBD2. V shed 0 bases and J 4 bases; nucleotides not matched to a gene: 2. Germline V gene lookup returns CDR1 SGHDT and CDR2 YYEEEE. The CDR3 covers 15 residues. CDR3 amino acids: CASSLGGGAYNEQFF. The CDR3, as DNA: TGTGCCAGCAGCTTGGGCGGGGGGGCGTACAATGAGCAGTTCTTC.

The gene calls are TRBV28 and TRBJ2-1, with 7 nucleotides matching TRBD2. This CDR3 spans 15 amino acids. V shed 2 bases, J shed 2 bases, and the junction held 3 bases outside the gene matches. Germline-derived CDR1 and CDR2 are MDHEN and SYDVKM. CDR3 loop: CASSLREGPYNEQFF. CDR3 DNA: TGTGCCAGCAGTTTAAGGGAGGGCCCCTACAATGAGCAGTTCTTC.

In this sample, this clone turned up a few times. The V and J genes are TRBV15 and TRBJ2-7; 13 nucleotides agree with TRBD2. Germline trimming cut 0 bases from V and 0 bases from J; bases unmatched to any gene: 20. CDR1 and CDR2 (germline): LNHNV, YYDKDF (reference sequence). This CDR3 has 23 amino acids. CDR3 protein: CATSRDLRDRGGLAGASSYEQYF. The CDR3 nucleotides read TGTGCCACCAGCAGAGATCTTAGGGACAGGGGCGGACTAGCGGGAGCTAGCTCCTACGAGCAGTACTTC. Full variable domain (outside the CDR3, taken from reference TRBV15 and TRBJ2-7): DAMVIQNPRYQVTQFGKPVTLSCSQTLNHNVMYWYQQKSSQAPKLLFHYYDKDFNNEADTPDNFQSRRPNTSFCFLDIRSPGLGDTAMYLCATSRDLRDRGGLAGASSYEQYFGPGTRLTVT.

V usage is TRBV18 and J usage is TRBJ1-1; maybe TRBD1 (6 bases). The V end was cut by 2 bases, the J end by 3 bases, with 7 bases between. The CDR3 is 13 residues long. Germline CDR1 KGHSH, CDR2 LQKENI. The CDR3 region is CASSPRGYTEAFF. As DNA, the CDR3 is TGTGCCAGCTCACCAAGGGGGTACACTGAAGCTTTCTTT.

The CDR3 sequence is CASSLGGAWGDEQFF. CDR3 DNA: TGTGCCAGCAGTTTAGGGGGGGCCTGGGGGGATGAGCAGTTCTTC. J is TRBJ2-1 and V is TRBV27, with D maybe TRBD2 (7 bases). CDR3 size: 15 residues. Germline V gene data show CDR1 as MNHEY and CDR2 as SMNVEV (reference sequence). V lost 2 bases and J 8 bases, leaving 16 bases between the germline ends.

The V gene is TRBV11-2, the J gene TRBJ2-1; no firm D call. V lost 5 bases to trimming and J lost 7 bases, with 9 bases between them. The CDR3 has 12 amino acids. In germline, CDR1 is SGHAT, CDR2 FQNNGV. The CDR3 is CASSRPYNEQFF. CDR3 in DNA: TGTGCCAGCAGCCGCCCTTATAATGAGCAGTTCTTC.